These 9 T cell receptor beta chains came from one sample sequenced in a study of identical twins. TCRdb independently ran MiXCR on the 5' RACE reads; one entry per CDR3 protein. The profile covers about 430,000 distinct CDR3 sequences, with roughly 18% appearing a single time and more than 10% taken by the ten largest. The source material was naive T cells sorted from blood. These receptors were taken from a man aged 50 to 60 in good health.

This clonotype was detected ten times or more. The CDR3 reads CATSRDRDQTEAFF. The CDR3 nucleotides are TGTGCCACCAGCAGAGACAGGGACCAAACTGAAGCTTTCTTT. The chain recombines TRBV15 with TRBJ1-1, with a tentative D call TRBD1 (5 bases). Germline V CDR1 and CDR2: LNHNV, YYDKDF (reference sequence). The V and J ends lost 0 bases and 5 bases respectively, with 10 bases between them. The CDR3 is 14 amino acids.

This clonotype has more than one count but fewer than ten. In DNA form, the CDR3 reads TGCAGTGCTAGAGAGACGGGGAACACTGAAGCTTTCTTT. Amino acids: CSARETGNTEAFF. J is TRBJ1-1 and V is TRBV20-1; D unresolved. Germline values: CDR1 DFQATT, CDR2 SNEGSKA (reference sequence). Trimming cost V 0 bases and J 1 base, with 6 bases left between them. The CDR3 sequence is 13 residues long.

The chain joins TRBV5-1 to TRBJ2-7, with TRBD2 matching over 10 bases. The germline CDR1 and CDR2 sequences are SGHRS and YFSETQ. V was pared by 3 bases and J by 4 bases, with 7 bases of the junction left unmatched. The CDR3 has 15 residues. The CDR3 DNA reads TGCGCCAGCAGCTCTAGCGGGAGTGGGAGGTACGAGCAGTACTTC. This translates into CASSSSGSGRYEQYF. The full variable domain, rest sourced from reference TRBV5-1 and TRBJ2-7, is KAGVTQTPRYLIKTRGQQVTLSCSPISGHRSVSWYQQTPGQGLQFLFEYFSETQRNKGNFPGRFSGRQFSNSRSEMNVSTLELGDSALYLCASSSSGSGRYEQYFGPGTRLTVT.

This clonotype was observed at least ten times. The chain carries TRBV9 and TRBJ2-3; D might be TRBD1 (6 bases). Germline V gene sequence: CDR1 SGDLS, CDR2 YYNGEE. The CDR3 extends over 15 amino acids. V was clipped by 3 bases and J by 0 bases, with 11 bases between them. CDR3 region: CASSEGEASTDTQYF. The CDR3 region has the DNA TGTGCCAGCAGCGAGGGGGAAGCTAGCACAGATACGCAGTATTTT. Drawing the rest from reference TRBV9 and TRBJ2-3, the complete variable domain is DSGVTQTPKHLITATGQRVTLRCSPRSGDLSVYWYQQSLDQGLQFLIQYYNGEERAKGNILERFSAQQFPDLHSELNLSSLELGDSALYFCASSEGEASTDTQYFGPGTRLTVL.

The chain couples TRBV4-3 to TRBJ2-7; D possibly matches TRBD1 or TRBD2 (5 bases each). The V end was cut by 0 bases, the J end by 4 bases, with 13 bases between. Germline values: CDR1 LGHNA, CDR2 YSLEER. The CDR3 is 15 residues long. The CDR3 spells CASSQDRDVMYEQYF. The CDR3 DNA sequence: TGCGCCAGCAGCCAAGATAGGGACGTAATGTACGAGCAGTACTTC.

This clonotype has a handful of counts. V usage is TRBV20-1 and J usage is TRBJ1-1; D call uncertain. Germline lookup yields CDR1 DFQATT and CDR2 SNEGSKA (reference sequence). CDR3 size: 13 residues. V was shortened by 3 bases and J by 1 base, with 9 bases between the two germline ends. The CDR3 nucleotides read TGCAGTGCTAGCGACGGACCGAACACTGAAGCTTTCTTT. Protein: CSASDGPNTEAFF.

This clonotype was detected ten times or more. The V and J genes are TRBV12-3 or TRBV12-4 and TRBJ2-1, with TRBD2 identical over 7 bases. V lost 4 bases, J lost 1 base, and 16 bases stayed unmatched. This CDR3 contains 19 residues. Here the CDR3 reads CASSSRAWRREPSYNEQFF. CDR3 in DNA: TGTGCCAGCAGTTCCAGGGCTTGGAGGCGGGAGCCATCCTACAATGAGCAGTTCTTC.

The J gene is TRBJ2-7, the V gene TRBV12-3 or TRBV12-4; D tentatively fits TRBD1 or TRBD2 (5 bases each). CDR3 length: 15 amino acids. V lost 3 bases to trimming and J lost 3 bases, with 15 bases between them. DNA of the CDR3: TGTGCCAGCAGTTTTTCCCCCGGGGCGTACTACGAGCAGTACTTC. Translation gives CASSFSPGAYYEQYF.

The chain couples TRBV29-1 to TRBJ2-7, with 12 bases lining up with TRBD2. The CDR3 contains 13 residues. Germline assignment: CDR1 SQVTM and CDR2 ANQGSEA. V lost 6 bases to trimming and J lost 2 bases; unmatched junction nucleotides: 2. CDR3 DNA: TGCAGCGTAGGACTAGCGGGGCCCTACGAGCAGTACTTC. Its translation is CSVGLAGPYEQYF.